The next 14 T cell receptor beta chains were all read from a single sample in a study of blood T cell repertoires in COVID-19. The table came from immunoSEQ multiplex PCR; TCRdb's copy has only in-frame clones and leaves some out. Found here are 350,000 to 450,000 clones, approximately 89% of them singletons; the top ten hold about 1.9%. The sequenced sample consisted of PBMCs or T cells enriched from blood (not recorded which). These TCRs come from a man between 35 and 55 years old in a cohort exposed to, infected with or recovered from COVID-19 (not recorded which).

The CDR3 DNA follows: TGTGCCAGTAGTATTCTGGGGCAGGGCAAACTGTTTTTT. It translates to CASSILGQGKLFF. The gene calls are TRBV19 and TRBJ1-4, with a tentative D call TRBD1 (5 bases). V was trimmed by 3 bases and J by 11 bases, leaving 13 bases between them. This CDR3 has 13 amino acids. Germline assignment: CDR1 LNHDA and CDR2 SQIVND (reference sequence).

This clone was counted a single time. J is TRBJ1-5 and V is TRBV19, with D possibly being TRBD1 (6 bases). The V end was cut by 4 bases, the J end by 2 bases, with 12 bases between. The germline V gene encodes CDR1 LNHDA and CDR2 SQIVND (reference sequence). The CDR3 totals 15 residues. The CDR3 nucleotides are TGTGCCAGTAGTACTACAGGGCCGGGCAATCAGCCCCAGCATTTT. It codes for CASSTTGPGNQPQHF.

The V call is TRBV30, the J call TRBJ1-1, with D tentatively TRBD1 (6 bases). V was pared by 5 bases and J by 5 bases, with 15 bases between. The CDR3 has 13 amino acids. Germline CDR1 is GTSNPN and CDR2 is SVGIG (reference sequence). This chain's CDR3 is CAWGGTRTTEAFF. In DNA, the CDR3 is TGTGCCTGGGGGGGGACACGGACGACTGAAGCTTTCTTT.

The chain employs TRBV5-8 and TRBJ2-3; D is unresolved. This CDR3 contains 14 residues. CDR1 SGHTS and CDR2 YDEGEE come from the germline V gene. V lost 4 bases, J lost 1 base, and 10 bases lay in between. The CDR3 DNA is TGTGCCAGCAGCCCCCACCGGGGCACAGATACGCAGTATTTT. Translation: CASSPHRGTDTQYF.

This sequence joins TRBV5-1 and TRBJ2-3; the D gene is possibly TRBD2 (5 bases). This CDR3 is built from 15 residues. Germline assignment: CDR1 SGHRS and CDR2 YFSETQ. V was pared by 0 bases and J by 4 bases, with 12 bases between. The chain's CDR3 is CASSLVSTGADTQYF. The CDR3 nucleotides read TGCGCCAGCAGCTTGGTCTCCACCGGGGCAGATACGCAGTATTTT.

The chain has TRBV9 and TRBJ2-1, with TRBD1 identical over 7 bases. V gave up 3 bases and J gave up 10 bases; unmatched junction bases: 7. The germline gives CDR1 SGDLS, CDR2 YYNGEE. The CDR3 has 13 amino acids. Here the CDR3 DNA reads TGTGCCAGCAGCGGGTCAGGGGGTGGGGAGCAGTTCTTC. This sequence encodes CASSGSGGGEQFF.

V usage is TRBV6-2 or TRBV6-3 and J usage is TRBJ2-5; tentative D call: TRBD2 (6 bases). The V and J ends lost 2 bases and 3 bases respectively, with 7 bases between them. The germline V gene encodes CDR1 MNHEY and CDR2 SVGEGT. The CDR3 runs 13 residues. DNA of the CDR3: TGTGCCAGCAGTTACGTAGCGGAAGAGACCCAGTACTTC. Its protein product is CASSYVAEETQYF.

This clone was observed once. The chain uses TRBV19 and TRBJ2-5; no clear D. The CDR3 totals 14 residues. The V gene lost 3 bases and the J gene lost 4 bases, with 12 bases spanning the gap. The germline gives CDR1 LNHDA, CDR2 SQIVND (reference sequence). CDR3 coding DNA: TGTGCCAGTAGTATGAGGCAAGGCGGAGAGACCCAGTACTTC. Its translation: CASSMRQGGETQYF.

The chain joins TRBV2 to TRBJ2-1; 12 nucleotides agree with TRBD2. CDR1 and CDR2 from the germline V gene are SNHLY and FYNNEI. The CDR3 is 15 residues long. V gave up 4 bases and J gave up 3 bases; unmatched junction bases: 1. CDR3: CASSVTSGGYNEQFF. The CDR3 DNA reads TGTGCCAGCAGTGTGACTAGCGGGGGCTACAATGAGCAGTTCTTC.

The DNA of the CDR3 is TGTGCCAGCAGCTTAGATGAGGGTGAGGTCAATCAGCCCCAGCATTTT. Protein product: CASSLDEGEVNQPQHF. This chain joins TRBV7-8 and TRBJ1-5; D remains unclear. Per the germline V gene, CDR1 is SGHVS and CDR2 is FQNEAQ. The CDR3 covers 16 residues. Deletions cut 1 base from V and 3 bases from J, with 13 bases between.

The CDR3 DNA follows: TGTGCCAGCAGCCGCGGGGACTCGGGTAATACGCAGTATTTT. Translated: CASSRGDSGNTQYF. The chain recombines TRBV7-3 with TRBJ2-3; tentative D call: TRBD2 (6 bases). The CDR3 covers 14 residues. The germline V gene has CDR1 SGHTA and CDR2 FQGTGA. V was trimmed by 5 bases and J by 7 bases, leaving 16 bases between them.

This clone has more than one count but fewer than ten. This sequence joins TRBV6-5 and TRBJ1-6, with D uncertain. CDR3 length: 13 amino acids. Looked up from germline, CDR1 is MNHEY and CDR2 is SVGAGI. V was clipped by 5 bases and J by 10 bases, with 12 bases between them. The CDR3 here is CASSILGRSPLHF. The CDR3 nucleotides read TGTGCCAGCAGTATTCTAGGGAGGTCACCCCTCCACTTT.

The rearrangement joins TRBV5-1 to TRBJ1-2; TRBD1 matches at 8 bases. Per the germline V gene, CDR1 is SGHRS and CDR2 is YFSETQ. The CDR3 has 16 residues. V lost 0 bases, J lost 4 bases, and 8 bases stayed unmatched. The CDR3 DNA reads TGCGCCAGCAGCTTGGTCGGGACAGGCCTCTCCTATGGCTACACCTTC. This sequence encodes CASSLVGTGLSYGYTF.

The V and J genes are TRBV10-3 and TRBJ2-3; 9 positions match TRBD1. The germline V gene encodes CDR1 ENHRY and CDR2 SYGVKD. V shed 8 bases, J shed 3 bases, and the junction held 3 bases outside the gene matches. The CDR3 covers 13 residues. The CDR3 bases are TGTGCCATCCACGGACAGGGGACAGATACGCAGTATTTT. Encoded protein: CAIHGQGTDTQYF.